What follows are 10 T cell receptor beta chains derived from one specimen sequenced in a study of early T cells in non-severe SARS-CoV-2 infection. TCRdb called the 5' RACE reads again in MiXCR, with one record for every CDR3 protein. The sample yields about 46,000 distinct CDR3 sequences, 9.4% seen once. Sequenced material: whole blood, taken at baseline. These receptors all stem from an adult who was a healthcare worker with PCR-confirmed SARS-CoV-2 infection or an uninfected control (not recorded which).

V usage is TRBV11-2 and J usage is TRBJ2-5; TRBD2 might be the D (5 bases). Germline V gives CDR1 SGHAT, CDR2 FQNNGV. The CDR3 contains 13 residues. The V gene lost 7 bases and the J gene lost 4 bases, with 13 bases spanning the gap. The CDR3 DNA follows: TGTGCCAGCACCTCGGGATTCAGAGAGACCCAGTACTTC. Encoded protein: CASTSGFRETQYF. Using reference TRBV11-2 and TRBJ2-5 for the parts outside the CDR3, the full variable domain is EAGVAQSPRYKIIEKRQSVAFWCNPISGHATLYWYQQILGQGPKLLIQFQNNGVVDDSQLPKDRFSAERLKGVDSTLKIQPAKLEDSAVYLCASTSGFRETQYFGPGTRLLVL.

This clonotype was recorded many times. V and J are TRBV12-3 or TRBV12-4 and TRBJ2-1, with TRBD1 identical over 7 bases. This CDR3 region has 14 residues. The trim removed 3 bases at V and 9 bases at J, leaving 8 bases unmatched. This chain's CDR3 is CASSLTDRAGEQFF. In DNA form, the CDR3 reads TGTGCCAGCAGTTTGACCGACAGGGCGGGTGAGCAGTTCTTC.

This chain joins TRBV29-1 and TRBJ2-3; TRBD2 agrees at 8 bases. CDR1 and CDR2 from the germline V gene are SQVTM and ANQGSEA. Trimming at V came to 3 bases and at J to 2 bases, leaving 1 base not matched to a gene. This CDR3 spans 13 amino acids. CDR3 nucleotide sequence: TGCAGCGTTGATAGCGGGAACACAGATACGCAGTATTTT. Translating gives CSVDSGNTDTQYF.

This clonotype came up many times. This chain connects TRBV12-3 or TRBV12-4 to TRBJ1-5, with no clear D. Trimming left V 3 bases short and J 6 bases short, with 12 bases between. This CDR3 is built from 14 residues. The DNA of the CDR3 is TGTGCCAGCAGTTTGACCGGGATGAGTCAGCCCCAGCATTTT. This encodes CASSLTGMSQPQHF.

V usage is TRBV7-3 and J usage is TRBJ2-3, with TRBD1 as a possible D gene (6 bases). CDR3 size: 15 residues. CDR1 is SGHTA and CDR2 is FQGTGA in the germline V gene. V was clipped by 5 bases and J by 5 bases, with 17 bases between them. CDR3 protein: CASSPYGAGVDTQYF. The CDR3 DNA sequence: TGTGCCAGCAGCCCTTACGGGGCAGGGGTAGATACGCAGTATTTT.

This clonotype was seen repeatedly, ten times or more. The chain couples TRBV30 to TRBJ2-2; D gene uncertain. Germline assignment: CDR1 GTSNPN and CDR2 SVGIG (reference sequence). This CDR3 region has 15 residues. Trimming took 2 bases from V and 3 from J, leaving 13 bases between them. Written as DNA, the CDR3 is TGTGCCTGGAGTCGGTGGGCTCGGGACACCGGGGAGCTGTTTTTT. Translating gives CAWSRWARDTGELFF. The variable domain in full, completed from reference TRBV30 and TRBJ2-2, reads SQTIHQWPATLVQPVGSPLSLECTVEGTSNPNLYWYRQAAGRGLQLLFYSVGIGQISSEVPQNLSASRPQDRQFILSSKKLLLSDSGFYLCAWSRWARDTGELFFGEGSRLTVL.

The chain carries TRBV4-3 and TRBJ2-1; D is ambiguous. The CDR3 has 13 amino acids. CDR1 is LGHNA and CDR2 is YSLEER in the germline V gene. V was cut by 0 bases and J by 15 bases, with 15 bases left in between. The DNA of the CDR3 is TGCGCCAGCAGCCAAGATGGGCGATCAGAAGGGTTCTTC. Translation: CASSQDGRSEGFF.

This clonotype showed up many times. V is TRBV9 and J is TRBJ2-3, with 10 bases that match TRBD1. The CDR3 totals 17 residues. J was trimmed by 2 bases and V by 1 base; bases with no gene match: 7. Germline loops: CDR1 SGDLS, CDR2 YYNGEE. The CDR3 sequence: CASSVQATGGITDTQYF. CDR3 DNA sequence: TGTGCCAGCAGCGTACAGGCGACAGGGGGCATCACAGATACGCAGTATTTT. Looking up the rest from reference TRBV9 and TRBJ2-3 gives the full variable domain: DSGVTQTPKHLITATGQRVTLRCSPRSGDLSVYWYQQSLDQGLQFLIQYYNGEERAKGNILERFSAQQFPDLHSELNLSSLELGDSALYFCASSVQATGGITDTQYFGPGTRLTVL.

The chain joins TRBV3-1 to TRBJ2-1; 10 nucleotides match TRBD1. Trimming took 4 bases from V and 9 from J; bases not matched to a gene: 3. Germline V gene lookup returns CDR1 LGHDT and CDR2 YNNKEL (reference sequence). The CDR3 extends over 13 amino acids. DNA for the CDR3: TGTGCCAGCAGCCGACAGGGGGCTGGTGAGCAGTTCTTC. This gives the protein CASSRQGAGEQFF.

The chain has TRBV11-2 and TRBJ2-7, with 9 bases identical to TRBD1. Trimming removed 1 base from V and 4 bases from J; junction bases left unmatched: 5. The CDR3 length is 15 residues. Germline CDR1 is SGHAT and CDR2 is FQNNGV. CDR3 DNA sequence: TGTGCCAGCAGCTTAGCACAGGGGGCAGGGTACGAGCAGTACTTC. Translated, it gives CASSLAQGAGYEQYF.